The T cell receptor (beta chain) described here comes from a study of T cell changes during pregnancy in multiple sclerosis. TCRdb keeps only in-frame clones here, not all; method: immunoSEQ multiplex PCR. The sample lists over 50,000 clones; around 92% were seen once. Germline lookup yields CDR1 MNHEY and CDR2 SVGAGI. Trimming removed 6 bases from V and 5 bases from J; junction bases left unmatched: 2. The CDR3 contains 14 residues. The rearrangement uses TRBV6-5 and TRBJ1-6; 9 nucleotides line up with TRBD1. The sequenced sample was CD4+ T cells from peripheral blood mononuclear cells, obtained in the third trimester of pregnancy. The receptor was isolated from a female donor with multiple sclerosis, enrolled in a pregnancy study. CDR3 in DNA: TGTGCCAGCAGCCGGGACAGGGATAATTCACCCCTCCACTTT. It is translated as CASSRDRDNSPLHF.